The 23 T cell receptor beta chains below all came from one sample that was sequenced in a study of blood T cell repertoires in COVID-19. Repertoires were generated with immunoSEQ multiplex PCR, while TCRdb's copy carries only in-frame clones and drops some. The sample lists 390,000 or so clones, 70% to 90% seen once, with 2.5% to 3.5% in the top ten. Material: peripheral blood. The receptor set was obtained from a young woman with COVID-19, enrolled during active disease.

The genes are TRBV19 and TRBJ2-1; TRBD1 matches at 7 bases. Germline-derived CDR1 and CDR2 are LNHDA and SQIVND (reference sequence). V lost 10 bases to trimming and J lost 7 bases; unmatched junction nucleotides: 13. This CDR3 region has 14 residues. The CDR3 region is CATAKGAAYNEQFF. CDR3 coding DNA: TGTGCCACCGCTAAGGGGGCTGCGTATAATGAGCAGTTCTTC.

The chain carries TRBV27 and TRBJ1-1, with a weak D call TRBD1 (6 bases). The V end lost 1 base, the J end lost 4 bases, and 13 bases lay between the germline ends. This CDR3 comprises 15 residues. CDR1 MNHEY and CDR2 SMNVEV come from the germline V gene (reference sequence). The CDR3 sequence is CASSLWGRGGTEAFF. The CDR3 coding sequence is TGTGCCAGCAGTTTATGGGGCAGGGGCGGCACTGAAGCTTTCTTT.

The chain combines TRBV5-6 with TRBJ2-2; D perhaps matches TRBD2 (5 bases). CDR1 is SGHDT, CDR2 YYEEEE, per germline. This CDR3 contains 15 residues. The V end lost 4 bases, the J end lost 4 bases, and 14 bases lay between the germline ends. The CDR3 DNA is TGTGCCAGCAGCGCAGACTCCGGAGGCACCGGGGAGCTGTTTTTT. The encoded protein is CASSADSGGTGELFF.

V and J are TRBV2 and TRBJ1-6; maybe TRBD1 (5 bases). The CDR3 runs 15 residues. Trimming stripped 2 bases from V and 5 bases from J, with 10 bases between. CDR1 is SNHLY and CDR2 is FYNNEI in the germline V gene. DNA of the CDR3: TGTGCCAGCAGTGAACAGGGAAGTAATAATTCACCCCTCCACTTT. Protein sequence: CASSEQGSNNSPLHF.

The V call is TRBV9, the J call TRBJ1-2, with 8 nucleotides matching TRBD1. With V trimmed by 4 bases and J by 4 bases, 6 bases remained unmatched. The CDR3 covers 14 residues. Germline lookup yields CDR1 SGDLS and CDR2 YYNGEE. Here the CDR3 DNA reads TGTGCCAGCAGCTCCACGGGACAGGCCTATGGCTACACCTTC. It is translated as CASSSTGQAYGYTF.

The V and J genes are TRBV25-1 and TRBJ1-3, with a possible D match to TRBD1 (5 bases). CDR1 is MGHDK, CDR2 SYGVNS, per germline. The CDR3 is 15 amino acids. V lost 3 bases and J lost 2, with 11 bases in between. CDR3 sequence reads: CASSDIRTTGNTIYF. CDR3 coding DNA: TGTGCCAGCAGTGACATACGGACAACTGGAAACACCATATATTTT.

The genes are TRBV11-3 and TRBJ2-4; 11 bases fit TRBD1. The length of the CDR3 is 20 residues. CDR1 and CDR2 from the germline V gene are SGHNT and YENEEA. V lost 2 bases to trimming and J lost 0 bases; unmatched junction nucleotides: 12. CDR3 residues: CASSLISPGQGVRAKNIQYF. DNA of the CDR3: TGTGCCAGCAGCTTAATATCGCCGGGACAGGGGGTCCGAGCCAAAAACATTCAGTACTTC.

The genes are TRBV6-2 or TRBV6-3 and TRBJ1-5; maybe TRBD1 (5 bases). Trimming took off 0 bases at V and 5 bases at J, with 20 bases between the two ends. This CDR3 spans 18 amino acids. CDR1 is MNHEY, CDR2 SVGEGT, per germline. The DNA of the CDR3 is TGTGCCAGCAGTTACTCATTTCAAACAGGACCGACGGATCAGCCCCAGCATTTT. It yields the protein CASSYSFQTGPTDQPQHF.

With regard to this clone: The junction and the germline gene differ at one end; a read error may be behind it. The rearrangement uses TRBV12-3 or TRBV12-4 and TRBJ1-4, with 8 nucleotides matching TRBD1. CDR3 size: 12 residues. CDR3: CASSLGAGGLVF. The CDR3 DNA reads as TGTGCCAGCAGTTTAGGTGCAGGGGGCCTCGTCTTT.

The chain recombines TRBV7-8 with TRBJ1-1, with D perhaps matching TRBD1 (6 bases). Germline V lookup: CDR1 SGHVS, CDR2 FQNEAQ. The CDR3 length is 13 residues. V gave up 7 bases and J gave up 5 bases, with 14 bases separating them. CDR3 residues: CASTTQGSTEAFF. Written as DNA, the CDR3 is TGTGCCAGCACCACCCAGGGGAGTACTGAAGCTTTCTTT.

The rearrangement links TRBV9 to TRBJ1-2, with D maybe TRBD1 (6 bases). The V and J ends lost 0 bases and 6 bases respectively, with 18 bases between them. CDR3 length: 16 amino acids. Germline lookup yields CDR1 SGDLS and CDR2 YYNGEE. The CDR3 sequence is CASSVVPSTGLDGYTF. CDR3 in DNA: TGTGCCAGCAGCGTAGTTCCCTCGACAGGTTTGGATGGCTACACCTTC. The whole variable domain, filled in from reference TRBV9 and TRBJ1-2, reads DSGVTQTPKHLITATGQRVTLRCSPRSGDLSVYWYQQSLDQGLQFLIQYYNGEERAKGNILERFSAQQFPDLHSELNLSSLELGDSALYFCASSVVPSTGLDGYTFGSGTRLTVV.

CDR3 amino acids: CAVRGRLDTEAFF. The CDR3 DNA follows: TGTGCCGTCAGGGGGAGATTGGACACTGAAGCTTTCTTT. The V and J genes are TRBV27 and TRBJ1-1, with 7 bases identical to TRBD1. The length of the CDR3 is 13 residues. Germline V gene data show CDR1 as MNHEY and CDR2 as SMNVEV (reference sequence). The V gene end was trimmed by 11 bases and the J gene end by 3 bases; junction bases not matched to a gene: 9.

This clone was found once. The chain couples TRBV12-2 to TRBJ2-7; the table calls TRBD2, which could not be checked here. TRBV12-2 is a documented pseudogene. The CDR3 spans 17 residues. The chain's CDR3 is CASRPEGPGDYGYEQYV. CDR3 coding DNA: TGTGCAAGTCGCCCAGAGGGTCCGGGAGACTACGGCTACGAGCAGTACGTC.

V usage is TRBV5-1 and J usage is TRBJ2-7, with 9 bases that match TRBD2. V shed 4 bases, J shed 0 bases, and the junction held 5 bases outside the gene matches. Germline CDR1 is SGHRS and CDR2 is YFSETQ. This CDR3 comprises 15 residues. DNA of the CDR3: TGCGCCAGCAGCCAACTAGCGGGCGCCTCCTACGAGCAGTACTTC. This encodes CASSQLAGASYEQYF. The variable domain in full, completed from reference TRBV5-1 and TRBJ2-7, reads KAGVTQTPRYLIKTRGQQVTLSCSPISGHRSVSWYQQTPGQGLQFLFEYFSETQRNKGNFPGRFSGRQFSNSRSEMNVSTLELGDSALYLCASSQLAGASYEQYFGPGTRLTVT.

This clone was detected only once. This chain joins TRBV2 and TRBJ2-1, with 15 positions matching TRBD2. Germline V gene data show CDR1 as SNHLY and CDR2 as FYNNEI. The CDR3 is 20 amino acids. V shed 4 bases, J shed 5 bases, and the junction held 15 bases outside the gene matches. The CDR3 loop reads CASSAGLGLAGGPSNNEQFF. Written as DNA, the CDR3 is TGTGCCAGCAGTGCTGGATTGGGACTAGCGGGAGGACCCTCAAACAATGAGCAGTTCTTC. The full variable domain, completed using reference TRBV2 and TRBJ2-1, is EPEVTQTPSHQVTQMGQEVILRCVPISNHLYFYWYRQILGQKVEFLVSFYNNEISEKSEIFDDQFSVERPDGSNFTLKIRSTKLEDSAMYFCASSAGLGLAGGPSNNEQFFGPGTRLTVL.

The sample holds one count of this clone. The CDR3, as DNA: TGTGCCAGCAGCTTGGAGGGGGCCGGCTATGGCTACACCTTC. It codes for CASSLEGAGYGYTF. The chain recombines TRBV7-9 with TRBJ1-2, with 7 bases fitting TRBD1. The V gene's germline CDR1 is SEHNR and CDR2 FQNEAQ (reference sequence). The J segment lost 4 bases and the V segment lost 3 bases, leaving 5 bases of the junction unmatched. The CDR3 is 14 residues long.

J is TRBJ2-3 and V is TRBV2; tentative D call: TRBD2 (5 bases). V lost 9 bases and J lost 0, with 19 bases in between. Germline CDR1 is SNHLY and CDR2 is FYNNEI. The CDR3 totals 16 residues. CDR3 protein: CASQGRQLVSTDTQYF. CDR3 sequence (DNA): TGTGCCAGTCAAGGACGACAACTAGTAAGCACAGATACGCAGTATTTT.

The chain joins TRBV29-1 to TRBJ2-1; perhaps TRBD1 as D (5 bases). Trimming removed 2 bases from V and 4 bases from J, with 6 bases in between. Germline V gene lookup returns CDR1 SQVTM and CDR2 ANQGSEA. The CDR3 is made up of 12 amino acids. Here the CDR3 DNA reads TGCAGCGTTGAAAAGGGGTACAATGAGCAGTTCTTC. It yields the protein CSVEKGYNEQFF.

The CDR3 protein is CASSRGQEGGGYTF. The CDR3 DNA reads TGCGCCAGCAGCCGCGGACAGGAGGGGGGAGGCTACACCTTC. The chain couples TRBV5-1 to TRBJ1-2; 7 positions match TRBD1. There are 14 residues in the CDR3. The germline CDR1 and CDR2 sequences are SGHRS and YFSETQ. V was pared by 4 bases and J by 8 bases, with 11 bases of the junction left unmatched.

V usage is TRBV5-1 and J usage is TRBJ2-7; 7 positions agree with TRBD1. This CDR3 contains 15 residues. The junction had 9 bases not matched to a gene; V was cut back by 0 bases and J by 6 bases. Germline V CDR1 and CDR2: SGHRS, YFSETQ. The DNA of the CDR3 is TGCGCCAGCAGCTTGGAGACAGGGAAAAAAGGCGAGCAGTACTTC. Encoded protein: CASSLETGKKGEQYF.

The V and J genes are TRBV19 and TRBJ2-3, with TRBD2 identical over 8 bases. The CDR3 totals 14 residues. The ends lost 5 bases at V and 5 bases at J; junction bases unmatched: 6. Germline lookup yields CDR1 LNHDA and CDR2 SQIVND (reference sequence). CDR3 sequence (DNA): TGTGCCAGTAGTCCCAGCGGGAGAGGAGATACGCAGTATTTT. Protein sequence: CASSPSGRGDTQYF.

The rearrangement joins TRBV7-2 to TRBJ2-1; D perhaps matches TRBD2 (6 bases). V gave up 0 bases and J gave up 7 bases, with 16 bases separating them. The CDR3 extends over 16 amino acids. Per the germline V gene, CDR1 is SGHTA and CDR2 is FQGNSA. DNA of the CDR3: TGTGCCAGCAGCTTAGCCGGCGGGGTCTTGGGAAATGAGCAGTTCTTC. It encodes CASSLAGGVLGNEQFF.

The chain couples TRBV5-1 to TRBJ1-4; D is unclear. Trimming stripped 3 bases from V and 0 bases from J, with 6 bases between. CDR3 length: 14 amino acids. The V gene's germline CDR1 is SGHRS and CDR2 YFSETQ. This chain's CDR3 is CASSSQTTNEKLFF. CDR3 bases: TGCGCCAGCAGCTCCCAAACAACTAATGAAAAACTGTTTTTT.